This T cell receptor beta chain was sequenced for a study of post-analysis software for immune sequencing data. About the research overall: Disease courses included relapsing-remitting, secondary progressive and progressive-relapsing multiple sclerosis.

This CDR3 region has 14 residues. The V and J ends lost 5 bases and 1 base, in that order; junction bases with no gene match: 5. Germline CDR1 is SGHRS and CDR2 is YFSETQ. Libraries were made from TCR beta cDNA, and they carried unique molecular identifiers. TCRdb reprocessed the PCR reads via MiXCR and lists one record per CDR3 protein. This repertoire shows hundreds of thousands of distinct CDR3 sequences, 53% found once; its top ten account for over 4%. Whole-study results and caveats: Patients used a few TRBV segments, including TRBV5-6, TRBV5-1 and TRBV20-1, more often than controls.

On this clonotype itself: No antigen is known for it.

The genes are TRBV5-1 and TRBJ2-5; 7 nucleotides align to TRBD1. This sequence was found in a girl between 5 and 17 years old with multiple sclerosis. Sequencing was done on a sample of blood. The CDR3 coding sequence is TGCGCCAGCAGGGTCACAGGGGTCCAAGAGACCCAGTACTTC. Translation: CASRVTGVQETQYF.